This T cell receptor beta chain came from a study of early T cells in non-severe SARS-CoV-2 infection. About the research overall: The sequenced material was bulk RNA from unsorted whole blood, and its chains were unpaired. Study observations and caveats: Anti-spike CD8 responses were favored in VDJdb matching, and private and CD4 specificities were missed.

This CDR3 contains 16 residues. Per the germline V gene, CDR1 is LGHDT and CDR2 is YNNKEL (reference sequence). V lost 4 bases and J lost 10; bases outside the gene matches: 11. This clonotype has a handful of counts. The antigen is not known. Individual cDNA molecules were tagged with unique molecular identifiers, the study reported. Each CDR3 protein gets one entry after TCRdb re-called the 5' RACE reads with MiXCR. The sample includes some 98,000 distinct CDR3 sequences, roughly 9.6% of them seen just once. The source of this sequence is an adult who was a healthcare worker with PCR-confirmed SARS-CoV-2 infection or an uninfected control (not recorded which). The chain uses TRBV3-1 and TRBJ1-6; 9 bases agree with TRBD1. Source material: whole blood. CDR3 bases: TGTGCCAGCAGCCCTTGGACGGGACAGGGAGGCTCACCCCTCCACTTT. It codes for CASSPWTGQGGSPLHF.